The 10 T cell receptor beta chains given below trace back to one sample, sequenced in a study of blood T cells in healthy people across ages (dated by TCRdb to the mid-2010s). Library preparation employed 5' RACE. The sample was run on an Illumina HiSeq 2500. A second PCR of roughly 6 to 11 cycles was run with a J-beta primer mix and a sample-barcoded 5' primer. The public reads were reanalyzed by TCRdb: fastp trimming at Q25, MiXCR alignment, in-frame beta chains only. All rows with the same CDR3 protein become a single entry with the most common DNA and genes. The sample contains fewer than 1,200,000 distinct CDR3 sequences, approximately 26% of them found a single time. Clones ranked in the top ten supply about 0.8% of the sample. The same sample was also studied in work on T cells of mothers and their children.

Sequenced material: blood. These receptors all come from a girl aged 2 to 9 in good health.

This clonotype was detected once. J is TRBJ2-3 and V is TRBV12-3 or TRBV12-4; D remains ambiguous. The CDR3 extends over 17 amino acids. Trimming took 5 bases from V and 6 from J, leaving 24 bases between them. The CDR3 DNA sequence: TGTGCCAGCAGTCCCCGCGTTAGCTCGACACCACAGGATACGCAGTATTTT. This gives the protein CASSPRVSSTPQDTQYF.

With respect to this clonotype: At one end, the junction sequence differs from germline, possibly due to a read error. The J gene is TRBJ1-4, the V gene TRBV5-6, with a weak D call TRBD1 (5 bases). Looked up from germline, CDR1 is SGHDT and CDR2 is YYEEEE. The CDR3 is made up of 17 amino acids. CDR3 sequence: CASSFYPGGTDNEKLLF. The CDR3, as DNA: TGTGCCAGCAGCTTTTATCCAGGTGGGACGGATAATGAAAAACTGCTTTTT.

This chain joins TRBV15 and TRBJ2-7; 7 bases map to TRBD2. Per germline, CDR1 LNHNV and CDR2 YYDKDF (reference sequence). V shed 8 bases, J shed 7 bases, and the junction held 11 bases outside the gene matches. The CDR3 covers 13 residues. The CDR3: CATSPGRAGEQYF. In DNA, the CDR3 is TGTGCCACCTCTCCAGGGAGGGCTGGGGAGCAGTACTTC.

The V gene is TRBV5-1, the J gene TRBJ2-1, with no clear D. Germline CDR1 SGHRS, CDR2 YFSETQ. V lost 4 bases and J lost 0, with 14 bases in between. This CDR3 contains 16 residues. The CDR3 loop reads CASSGRLGSSYNEQFF. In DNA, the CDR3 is TGCGCCAGCAGCGGACGACTGGGAAGCTCCTACAATGAGCAGTTCTTC.

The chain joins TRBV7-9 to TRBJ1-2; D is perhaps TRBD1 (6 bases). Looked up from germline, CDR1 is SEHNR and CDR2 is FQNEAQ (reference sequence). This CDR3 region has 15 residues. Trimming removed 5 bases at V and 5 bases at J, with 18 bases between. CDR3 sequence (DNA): TGTGCCAGCAGCGGATATGGACAGAGGGCGTATGGCTACACCTTC. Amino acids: CASSGYGQRAYGYTF.

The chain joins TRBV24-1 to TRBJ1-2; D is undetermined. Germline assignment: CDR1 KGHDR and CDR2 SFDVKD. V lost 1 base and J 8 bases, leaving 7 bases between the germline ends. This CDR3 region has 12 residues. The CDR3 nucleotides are TGTGCCACCAGTGATTTAGAGGACGGCTACACCTTC. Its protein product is CATSDLEDGYTF.

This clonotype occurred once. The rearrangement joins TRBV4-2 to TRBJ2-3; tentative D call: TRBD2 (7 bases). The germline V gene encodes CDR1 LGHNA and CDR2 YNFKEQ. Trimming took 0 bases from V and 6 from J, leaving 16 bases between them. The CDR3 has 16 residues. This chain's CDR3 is CASSQEEGGAADTQYF. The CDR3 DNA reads TGTGCCAGCAGCCAAGAGGAAGGGGGGGCAGCGGATACGCAGTATTTT.

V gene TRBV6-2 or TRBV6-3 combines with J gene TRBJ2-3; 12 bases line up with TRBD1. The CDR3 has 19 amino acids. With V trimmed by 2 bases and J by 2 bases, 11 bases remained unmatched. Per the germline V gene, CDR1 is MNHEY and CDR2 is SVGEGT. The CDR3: CASSYESGTGGEDTDTQYF. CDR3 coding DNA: TGTGCCAGCAGTTACGAGAGTGGGACAGGGGGCGAGGACACAGATACGCAGTATTTT.

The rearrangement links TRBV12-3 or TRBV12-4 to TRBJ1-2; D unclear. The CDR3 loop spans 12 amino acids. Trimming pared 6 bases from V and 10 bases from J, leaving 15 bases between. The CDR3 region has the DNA TGTGCCAGCAGCCTGGGAGTATATAACTACACCTTC. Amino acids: CASSLGVYNYTF.

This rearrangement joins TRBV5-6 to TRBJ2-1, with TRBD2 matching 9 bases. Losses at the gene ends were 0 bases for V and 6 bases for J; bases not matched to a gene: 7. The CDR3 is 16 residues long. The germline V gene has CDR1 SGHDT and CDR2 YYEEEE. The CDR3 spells CASSLGAGGSTNEQFF. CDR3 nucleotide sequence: TGTGCCAGCAGCTTGGGAGCGGGGGGCTCTACCAATGAGCAGTTCTTC.